The 10 T cell receptor beta chains below come from one sample, sequenced in a study of cytomegalovirus exposure and HLA in healthy donors. The PCR made use of 60 Vbeta and 13 Jbeta primers. Libraries were prepared by immunoSEQ multiplex PCR; TCRdb keeps only in-frame clonotypes and omits some of them. This table has about 130,000 clones, about 73% appearing once. The sequenced sample consisted of PBMCs. These receptors all stem from a woman aged 55-69 years in good health and CMV-seropositive.

V and J are TRBV28 and TRBJ1-1; 9 bases map to TRBD1. CDR1 is MDHEN and CDR2 is SYDVKM in the germline V gene. V gave up 5 bases and J gave up 11 bases; unmatched junction bases: 12. The CDR3 is made up of 14 amino acids. CDR3 residues: CASSITGGATTAFF. The CDR3 coding sequence is TGTGCCAGCAGTATCACAGGGGGCGCAACGACGGCTTTCTTT.

The rearrangement links TRBV2 to TRBJ1-1; D is possibly TRBD1 (6 bases). Trimming stripped 7 bases from V and 8 bases from J, with 20 bases between. Germline CDR1 and CDR2: SNHLY and FYNNEI. This CDR3 is 14 amino acids long. CDR3 DNA: TGTGCCAGCACGCAACTTACAGGGACGGGGGAAGCTTTCTTT. Its translation is CASTQLTGTGEAFF.

The V call is TRBV27, the J call TRBJ1-5; perhaps TRBD1 as D (6 bases). The CDR3 extends over 15 amino acids. Germline lookup yields CDR1 MNHEY and CDR2 SMNVEV (reference sequence). Trimming took off 6 bases at V and 3 bases at J, with 15 bases between the two ends. Written as DNA, the CDR3 is TGTGCCAGCAGCGTAAACCGGGACACCAATCAGCCCCAGCATTTT. Its protein product is CASSVNRDTNQPQHF.

This clone was seen only a few times. This chain links TRBV11-2 with TRBJ2-7, with D unclear. CDR1 is SGHAT and CDR2 is FQNNGV in the germline V gene. V was cut by 0 bases and J by 5 bases, with 11 bases left in between. The CDR3 extends over 14 amino acids. The CDR3 nucleotides are TGTGCCAGCAGCTTAGATCTATCCCGAAACGAGCAGTACTTC. Its translation: CASSLDLSRNEQYF.

This clone was seen a few times. The V gene is TRBV13, the J gene TRBJ2-7; D might be TRBD2 (6 bases). The CDR3 totals 13 residues. Trimming took off 3 bases at V and 0 bases at J, with 6 bases between the two ends. Germline lookup yields CDR1 PRHDT and CDR2 FYEKMQ (reference sequence). The CDR3 region is CASSFSGSYEQYF. The CDR3 DNA is TGTGCCAGCAGCTTTAGCGGCTCCTACGAGCAGTACTTC.

The chain uses TRBV6-1 and TRBJ1-5, with TRBD1 as a possible D gene (5 bases). The CDR3 totals 13 residues. Germline V lookup: CDR1 MNHNS, CDR2 SASEGT. Trimming pared 7 bases from V and 7 bases from J, leaving 14 bases between. CDR3 region: CASIEGSLQPQHF. As DNA, the CDR3 is TGTGCCAGCATTGAGGGGAGTCTCCAGCCCCAGCATTTT.

The chain is built from TRBV5-1 and TRBJ1-1; D is uncertain. Trimming left V 7 bases short and J 0 bases short, with 13 bases between. The CDR3 is made up of 14 amino acids. CDR1 and CDR2 from the germline V gene are SGHRS and YFSETQ. CDR3 DNA: TGCGCCAGCGCCCGGGATCTGATGAACACTGAAGCTTTCTTT. This gives the protein CASARDLMNTEAFF.

The chain recombines TRBV11-3 with TRBJ2-5; 9 nucleotides agree with TRBD2. The length of the CDR3 is 15 residues. Trimming removed 1 base from V and 4 bases from J; junction bases left unmatched: 4. The germline CDR1 and CDR2 sequences are SGHNT and YENEEA. Here the CDR3 DNA reads TGTGCCAGCAGCTTAGGGCTAGCGGGACCAGAGACCCAGTACTTC. It encodes CASSLGLAGPETQYF.

The V and J genes are TRBV2 and TRBJ2-6, with 9 bases identical to TRBD1. The CDR3 is 17 residues long. V was clipped by 7 bases and J by 0 bases; unmatched bases: 7. Germline loops: CDR1 SNHLY, CDR2 FYNNEI. CDR3 DNA sequence: TGTGCCAGCACCCGCCGACAGGGGGTCTCTGGGGCCAACGTCCTGACTTTC. Encoded protein: CASTRRQGVSGANVLTF.

The rearrangement links TRBV29-1 to TRBJ1-5; TRBD1 agrees at 8 bases. Germline V CDR1 and CDR2: SQVTM, ANQGSEA. With V trimmed by 5 bases and J by 0 bases, 6 bases remained unmatched. This CDR3 is built from 15 residues. The CDR3 nucleotides read TGCAGCGTTAAACAGGGGGGGGCTAGCAATCAGCCCCAGCATTTT. Amino acids: CSVKQGGASNQPQHF. The full variable domain, in which reference TRBV29-1 and TRBJ1-5 provide the parts outside the CDR3, is SAVISQKPSRDICQRGTSLTIQCQVDSQVTMMFWYRQQPGQSLTLIATANQGSEATYESGFVIDKFPISRPNLTFSTLTVSNMSPEDSSIYLCSVKQGGASNQPQHFGDGTRLSIL.